Reported below is one T cell receptor beta chain. Here immunoSEQ multiplex PCR was the method, and the copy in TCRdb shows in-frame clones only, minus some. The table has under 300,000 clones, around 85% seen once. The data derive from a study of blood T cell repertoires in COVID-19. V lost 3 bases, J lost 5 bases, and 8 bases stayed unmatched. CDR1 SGHRS and CDR2 YFSETQ come from the germline V gene. This CDR3 is 17 amino acids long. Individuals aged about 18 to 100 years were recruited from roughly 23 US areas. Each recovered donor of Cohort 3 presented with two negative PCRs, clearance, or symptom resolution.

The clonotype originates from a woman between 50 and 59 years old who had recovered from COVID-19. Sequenced: PBMCs or T cells enriched from blood (not recorded which). This chain joins TRBV5-1 and TRBJ2-1, with TRBD2 matching 13 bases. The CDR3 is CASSSYQGLAGNNEQFF. The CDR3 DNA reads as TGCGCCAGCAGCTCCTACCAGGGACTAGCGGGAAACAATGAGCAGTTCTTC.